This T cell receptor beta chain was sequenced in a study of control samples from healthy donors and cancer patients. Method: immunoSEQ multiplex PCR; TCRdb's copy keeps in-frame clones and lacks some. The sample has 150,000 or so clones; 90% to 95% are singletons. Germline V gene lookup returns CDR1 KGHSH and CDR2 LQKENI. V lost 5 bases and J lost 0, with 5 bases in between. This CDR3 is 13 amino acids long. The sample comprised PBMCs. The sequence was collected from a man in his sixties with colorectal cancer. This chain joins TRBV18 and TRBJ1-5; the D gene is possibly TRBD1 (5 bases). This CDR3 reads CASSGGSNQPQHF. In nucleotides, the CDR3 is TGTGCCAGCTCAGGGGGTAGCAATCAGCCCCAGCATTTT.